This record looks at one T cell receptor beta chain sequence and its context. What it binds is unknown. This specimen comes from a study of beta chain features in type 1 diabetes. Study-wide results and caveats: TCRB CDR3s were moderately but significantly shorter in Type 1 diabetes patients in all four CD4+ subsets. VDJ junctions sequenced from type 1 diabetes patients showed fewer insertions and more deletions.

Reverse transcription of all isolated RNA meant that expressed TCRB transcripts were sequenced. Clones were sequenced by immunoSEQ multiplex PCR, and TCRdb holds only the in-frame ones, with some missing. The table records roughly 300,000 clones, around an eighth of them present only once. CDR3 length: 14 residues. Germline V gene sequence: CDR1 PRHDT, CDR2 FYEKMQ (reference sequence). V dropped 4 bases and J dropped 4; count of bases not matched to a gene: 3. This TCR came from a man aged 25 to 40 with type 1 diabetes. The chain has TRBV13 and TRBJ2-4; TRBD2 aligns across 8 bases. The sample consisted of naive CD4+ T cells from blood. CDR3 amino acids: CASSWTSTKNIQYF. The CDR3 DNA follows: TGTGCCAGCAGCTGGACTAGCACGAAAAACATTCAGTACTTC.